The source of this TCR beta chain is a study of blood T cells in healthy people across ages. Study findings and constraints: Bulk PBMC profiling left naive and antigen-experienced comparisons inconclusive.

Sample-barcoded 5' priming and a J-beta primer mix drove a second PCR of roughly 6 to 12 cycles. TCRdb analysed the 5' RACE reads with MiXCR anew, one entry per CDR3 protein. The sample has about 680,000 distinct CDR3 sequences; around 45% are singletons. Trimming at V came to 3 bases and at J to 2 bases, leaving 5 bases not matched to a gene. The germline V gene has CDR1 SEHNR and CDR2 FQNEAQ (reference sequence). The CDR3 totals 16 residues. This clonotype was found a few times. Its matching antigen is unknown. The sequence was collected from an older woman in good health. The rearrangement uses TRBV7-9 and TRBJ1-4, with 8 positions matching TRBD1. Sequenced: blood. CDR3 in DNA: TGTGCCAGCAGCTTTGGCAGGGGGCCTACTAATGAAAAACTGTTTTTT. It encodes CASSFGRGPTNEKLFF.